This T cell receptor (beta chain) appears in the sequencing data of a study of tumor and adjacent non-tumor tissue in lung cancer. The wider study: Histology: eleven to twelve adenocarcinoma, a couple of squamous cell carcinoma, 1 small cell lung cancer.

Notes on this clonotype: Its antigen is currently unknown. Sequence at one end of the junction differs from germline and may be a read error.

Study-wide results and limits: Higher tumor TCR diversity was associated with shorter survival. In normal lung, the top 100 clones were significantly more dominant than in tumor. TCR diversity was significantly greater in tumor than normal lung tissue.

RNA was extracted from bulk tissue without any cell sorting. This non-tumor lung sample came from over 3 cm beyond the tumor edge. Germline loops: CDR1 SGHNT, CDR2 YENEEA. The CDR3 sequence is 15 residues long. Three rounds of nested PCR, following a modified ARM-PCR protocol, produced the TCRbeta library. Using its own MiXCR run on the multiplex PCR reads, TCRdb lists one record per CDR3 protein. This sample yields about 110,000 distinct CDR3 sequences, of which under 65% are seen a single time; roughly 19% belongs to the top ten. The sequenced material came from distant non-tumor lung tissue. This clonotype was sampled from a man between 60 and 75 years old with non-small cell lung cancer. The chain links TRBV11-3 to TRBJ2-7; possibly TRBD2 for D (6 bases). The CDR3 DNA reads TGTGCCAGTAGGAGGGCTAGCAGGAGCTCCTACGAGCGGCACTTC. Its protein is CASRRASRSSYERHF.